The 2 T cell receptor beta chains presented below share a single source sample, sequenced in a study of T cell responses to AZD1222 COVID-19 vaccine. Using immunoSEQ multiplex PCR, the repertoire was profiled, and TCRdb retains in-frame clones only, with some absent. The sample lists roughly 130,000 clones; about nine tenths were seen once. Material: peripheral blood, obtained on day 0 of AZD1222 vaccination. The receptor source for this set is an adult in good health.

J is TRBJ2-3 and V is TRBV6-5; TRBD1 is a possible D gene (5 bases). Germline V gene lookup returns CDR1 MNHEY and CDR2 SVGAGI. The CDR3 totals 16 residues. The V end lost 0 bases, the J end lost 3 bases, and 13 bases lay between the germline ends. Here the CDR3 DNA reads TGTGCCAGCAGTTACTCGAAGGGGCTTACAACAGATACGCAGTATTTT. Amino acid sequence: CASSYSKGLTTDTQYF.

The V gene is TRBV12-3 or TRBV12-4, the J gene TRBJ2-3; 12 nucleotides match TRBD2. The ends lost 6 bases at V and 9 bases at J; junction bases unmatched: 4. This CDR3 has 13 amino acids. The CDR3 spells CASRVGLAGTQYF. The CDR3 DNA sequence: TGTGCCAGCAGAGTTGGACTAGCGGGGACGCAGTATTTT.